This TCR beta chain was sequenced for a study of T cells in women clearing cervical HPV infection. The method was immunoSEQ multiplex PCR; TCRdb's version includes in-frame clones alone and lacks a portion of them. The sample data list about 30,000 clones. To note about this clone: From the germline J gene comes the end of the CDR3, since the read stops 3 residues before it.

The junction had 14 bases not matched to a gene; V was cut back by 2 bases and J by 7 bases. The CDR3 extends over 17 amino acids. CDR1 and CDR2 from the germline V gene are KGHSH and LQKENI. Sequencing was done on a sample of blood buffy coat. The chain carries TRBV18 and TRBJ2-1; 7 bases fit TRBD1. The sequence was collected from a woman aged 18 to 69 with a cervical HPV16 infection that either progressed to CIN3+ or cleared (not recorded which). CDR3: CASSPRLTGTVENEQFF. Incomplete CDR3 DNA: TGTGCCAGCTCACCAAGACTAACCGGGACAGTGGAAAATGAG.